This entry describes one TCR beta chain. What it binds is not known. The sample belongs to a study of identical twins' blood T cells. Study findings and constraints: Abundant TCRbeta CDR3s overlapped more between twins than with unrelated donors. V gene usage reportedly matched far better within twin pairs than unrelated donors.

Losses at the gene ends were 4 bases for V and 5 bases for J; bases not matched to a gene: 6. Per germline, CDR1 SGHRS and CDR2 YFSETQ. CDR3 length equals 15 residues. Both ends of each TCR cDNA library bore sample-specific barcodes. The authors' processing: Each library had roughly 2 to 4 million CDR3 reads and about 100,000 to nearly 500,000 clonotypes. TCRdb used MiXCR to reprocess the 5' RACE reads, holding one entry per CDR3 protein. The V and J calls and clone size are TCRdb's, not the authors'. The sample has roughly 340,000 distinct CDR3 sequences, about 28% seen once. The gene calls are TRBV5-1 and TRBJ1-6; 7 bases line up with TRBD1. This TCR derives from a woman aged 18-49 years in good health. The specimen sequenced was PBMCs. DNA for the CDR3: TGCGCCAGCAGCGGGGGGACAGCGAATAATTCACCCCTCCACTTT. It codes for CASSGGTANNSPLHF.